In this sample, the clone carrying this T cell receptor beta chain turned up a few times. Its target is not known. The record originates from a study of graft-versus-host responses after intestinal transplantation. Study summary: Each patient got anti-thymocyte globulin induction, then tacrolimus and steroids for roughly 3 years. Study findings and constraints: Association was observed between peak circulating GvH clone levels and early post-transplant HvG declines. The marrow of recipients harbored GvH clones, and ileum or blood showed some of them first. Within allografts, high graft-versus-host to host-versus-graft clonal ratios were seen among patients with graft-donor T cell macrochimerism.

Profiled with immunoSEQ multiplex PCR; TCRdb holds only in-frame clones, not every one. In the table there are roughly 45,000 clones, just under 95% of which are singletons. Sequenced here: PBMCs, sampled about 11 months after intestinal transplant. The receptor's source is a human patient who received an intestinal transplant, so some T cells may come from the graft donor.

The CDR3: CASSIEGGGNTGELFF. The CDR3 bases are TGTGCCAGTAGTATTGAGGGAGGTGGCAACACCGGGGAGCTGTTTTTT. V gene TRBV19 combines with J gene TRBJ2-2; D perhaps matches TRBD2 (6 bases). V lost 3 bases to trimming and J lost 2 bases, with 13 bases between them. The CDR3 spans 16 residues. CDR1 is LNHDA, CDR2 SQIVND, per germline (reference sequence).